A single sample is the source of the 7 T cell receptor beta chains below, sequenced in a study of shared clonotypes between healthy human individuals. Only in-frame clones appear in the TCRdb table, and some are missing; sequencing was by immunoSEQ multiplex PCR. The sample records about 1.1 million clones, around 77% being singletons. Material for sequencing was memory CD4+ T cells from PBMCs. Subset indicated: CD45RA-negative fraction. The receptors were gathered from a man between 18 and 29 years old in good health. Some clones in this sample may be carry-over from other donors' samples.

This rearrangement joins TRBV2 to TRBJ2-2; D is perhaps TRBD1 (6 bases). With 2 bases removed from V and 6 bases from J, the gap between germline ends came to 7 bases. Germline CDR1 is SNHLY and CDR2 is FYNNEI. The CDR3 is 13 amino acids. CDR3 nucleotides: TGTGCCAGCAGTGAACAGGGGCCCGGGGAGCTGTTTTTT. It specifies CASSEQGPGELFF.

V is TRBV2 and J is TRBJ1-2; the D is unclear. Between the trimmed V and J ends, which lost 6 bases and 7 bases, there was a span of 15 bases. Germline loops: CDR1 SNHLY, CDR2 FYNNEI. The CDR3 is 13 residues long. CDR3 DNA: TGTGCCAGCAGAATAGGGCCGTCGATTGGCTACACCTTC. Amino acids: CASRIGPSIGYTF.

This chain joins TRBV6-1 and TRBJ2-1, with 7 bases lining up with TRBD2. V dropped 7 bases and J dropped 0; count of bases not matched to a gene: 3. This CDR3 region has 14 residues. Germline-derived CDR1 and CDR2 are MNHNS and SASEGT. The CDR3 loop is CASTERDSYNEQFF. DNA of the CDR3: TGTGCCAGCACGGAGCGGGACTCCTACAATGAGCAGTTCTTC.

The chain has TRBV29-1 and TRBJ2-2, with D maybe TRBD1 (6 bases). Germline V gene sequence: CDR1 SQVTM, CDR2 ANQGSEA. This CDR3 spans 12 amino acids. V was trimmed by 8 bases and J by 6 bases, leaving 13 bases between them. As DNA, the CDR3 is TGCAGCCACTGGGACACGGCCGGGGAGCTGTTTTTT. Its translation is CSHWDTAGELFF.

The chain carries TRBV28 and TRBJ2-7, with D possibly being TRBD2 (6 bases). CDR3 length: 16 residues. CDR1 and CDR2 (germline): MDHEN, SYDVKM. Trimming cost V 3 bases and J 0 bases, with 15 bases left between them. The DNA of the CDR3 is TGTGCCAGCAGTTTTTATCGCCAGGGAGGCTCCTACGAGCAGTACTTC. Protein: CASSFYRQGGSYEQYF.

This rearrangement joins TRBV28 to TRBJ1-5; D ambiguous. CDR1 MDHEN and CDR2 SYDVKM come from the germline V gene. There are 15 residues in the CDR3. V shed 2 bases and J shed 2 bases, with 10 bases lying between them. CDR3 protein: CASSLRHGGNQPQHF. CDR3 coding DNA: TGTGCCAGCAGTTTACGCCACGGGGGCAATCAGCCCCAGCATTTT.

To note about this clone: Other DNA sequences in the sample encode the same CDR3. The V and J genes are TRBV5-4 and TRBJ1-2; 7 bases align to TRBD1. The germline V gene encodes CDR1 SGHNT and CDR2 YYREEE (reference sequence). The CDR3 is made up of 14 amino acids. V lost 3 bases, J lost 2 bases, and 4 bases stayed unmatched. In DNA, the CDR3 is TGTGCCAGCAGCTCCGGACAGGAAAACTATGGCTACACCTTC. Amino acids: CASSSGQENYGYTF.